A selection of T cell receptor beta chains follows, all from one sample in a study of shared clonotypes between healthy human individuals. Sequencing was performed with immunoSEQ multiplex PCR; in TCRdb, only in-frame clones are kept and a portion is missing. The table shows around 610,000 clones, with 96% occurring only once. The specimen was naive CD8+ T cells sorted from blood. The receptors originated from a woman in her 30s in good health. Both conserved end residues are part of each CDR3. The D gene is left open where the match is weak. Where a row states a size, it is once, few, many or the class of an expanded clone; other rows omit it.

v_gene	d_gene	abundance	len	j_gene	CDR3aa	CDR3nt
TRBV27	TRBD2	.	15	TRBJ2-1	CASTHGTSGTNEQFF	TGTGCCAGCACCCACGGGACTAGCGGGACCAATGAGCAGTTCTTC
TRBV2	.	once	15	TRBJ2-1	CASSAGTGAYNEQFF	TGTGCCAGCAGTGCAGGGACCGGGGCCTACAATGAGCAGTTCTTC
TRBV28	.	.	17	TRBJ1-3	CASTPDLREHSGNTIYF	TGTGCCAGCACCCCAGACCTACGGGAACACTCTGGAAACACCATATATTTT
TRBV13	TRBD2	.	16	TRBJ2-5	CASSLSLAGGEETQYF	TGTGCCAGCAGCTTATCGCTAGCGGGAGGGGAAGAGACCCAGTACTTC
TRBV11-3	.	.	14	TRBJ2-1	CASSLVGDFDEQFF	TGTGCCAGCAGCTTAGTGGGGGATTTCGATGAGCAGTTCTTC
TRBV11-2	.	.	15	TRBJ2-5	CASSYEAGTSRTQYF	TGTGCCAGCAGCTACGAAGCCGGGACATCGAGGACCCAGTACTTC
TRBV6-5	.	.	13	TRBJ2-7	CASRAMSSYEQYF	TGTGCCAGCAGGGCCATGAGCTCCTACGAGCAGTACTTC
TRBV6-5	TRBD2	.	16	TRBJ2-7	CASSYSSGLATYEQYF	TGTGCCAGCAGTTACTCGTCGGGACTAGCCACCTACGAGCAGTACTTC
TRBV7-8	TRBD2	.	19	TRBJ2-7	CASSLVSGLAGGEGHEQYF	TGTGCCAGCAGCTTAGTTAGTGGACTAGCGGGAGGGGAAGGGCACGAGCAGTACTTC
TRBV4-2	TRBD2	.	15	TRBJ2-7	CASSQLMSGNYEQYF	TGTGCCAGCAGCCAGTTGATGAGCGGGAACTACGAGCAGTACTTC
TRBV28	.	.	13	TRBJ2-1	CASSLLGSNEQFF	TGTGCCAGCAGTCTCCTGGGGTCCAATGAGCAGTTCTTC
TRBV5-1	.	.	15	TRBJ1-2	CASSHEAGAGYGYTF	TGCGCCAGCAGTCACGAGGCGGGCGCCGGCTATGGCTACACCTTC
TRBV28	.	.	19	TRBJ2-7	CASSFSIPSDPTSAYEQYF	TGTGCCAGCAGTTTCTCTATCCCATCCGACCCTACGAGCGCCTACGAGCAGTACTTC
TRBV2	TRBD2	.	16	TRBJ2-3	CALSAGLAGSTDTQYF	TGTGCGCTCTCAGCAGGACTAGCGGGTAGCACAGATACGCAGTATTTT
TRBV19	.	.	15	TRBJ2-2	CASSIDRENTGELFF	TGTGCCAGTAGTATAGATAGGGAGAACACCGGGGAGCTGTTTTTT
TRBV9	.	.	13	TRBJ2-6	CASGGSGANVLTF	TGTGCCAGCGGGGGGTCCGGGGCCAACGTCCTGACTTTC
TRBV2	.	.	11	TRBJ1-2	CASSDGGDYTF	TGTGCCAGCAGTGACGGGGGAGACTACACCTTC
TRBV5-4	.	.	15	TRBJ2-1	CASRDLDYQVSEQFF	TGTGCCAGCAGAGACCTCGACTACCAGGTGTCGGAGCAGTTCTTC
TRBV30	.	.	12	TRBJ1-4	CARSVGTEKLFF	TGTGCCCGGTCGGTGGGAACGGAAAAACTGTTTTTT
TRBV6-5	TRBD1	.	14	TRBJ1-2	CASSPTGSPYGYTF	TGTGCCAGCAGTCCGACAGGGTCCCCCTATGGCTACACCTTC
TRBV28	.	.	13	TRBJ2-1	CASTADGYNEQFF	TGTGCCAGCACCGCGGACGGTTACAATGAGCAGTTCTTC
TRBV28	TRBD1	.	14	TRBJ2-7	CASSLYGQGYEQYF	TGTGCCAGCAGTTTATATGGACAGGGGTACGAGCAGTACTTC
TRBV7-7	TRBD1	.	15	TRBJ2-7	CASSLGQGQGYEQYF	TGTGCCAGCAGCTTAGGCCAGGGACAGGGCTACGAGCAGTACTTC
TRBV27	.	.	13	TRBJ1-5	CASSFSSNQPQHF	TGTGCCAGCAGTTTTTCGAGCAATCAGCCCCAGCATTTT
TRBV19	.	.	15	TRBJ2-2	CASSITGTYTGELFF	TGTGCCAGTAGTATAACCGGGACGTACACCGGGGAGCTGTTTTTT
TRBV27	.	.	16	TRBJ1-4	CASRISGFRSNEKLFF	TGTGCCAGCAGAATCTCCGGGTTCCGGTCTAATGAAAAACTGTTTTTT
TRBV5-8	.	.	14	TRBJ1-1	CASSEGGGPTEAFF	TGTGCCAGCAGCGAGGGGGGGGGCCCAACTGAAGCTTTCTTT
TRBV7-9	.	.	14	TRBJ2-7	CASSLVSGPYEQYF	TGTGCCAGCAGCTTAGTTAGCGGACCCTACGAGCAGTACTTC
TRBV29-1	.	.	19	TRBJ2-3	CSVENTFVEGQLSTDTQYF	TGCAGCGTTGAAAATACCTTCGTTGAGGGACAATTATCCACAGATACGCAGTATTTT
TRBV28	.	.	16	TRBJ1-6	CASSSSVSSYNSPLHF	TGTGCCAGCAGTTCCTCGGTGAGCTCCTATAATTCACCCCTCCACTTT
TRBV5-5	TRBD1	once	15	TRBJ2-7	CASSLGWDRAYEQYF	TGTGCCAGCAGCTTGGGCTGGGACAGGGCCTACGAGCAGTACTTC
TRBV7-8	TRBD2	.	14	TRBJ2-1	CASIDRNLAGGQFF	TGTGCCAGCATCGACAGAAACCTAGCGGGGGGACAGTTCTTC
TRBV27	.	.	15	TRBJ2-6	CASSLTGYGANVLTF	TGTGCCAGCAGTCTTACAGGGTATGGGGCCAACGTCCTGACTTTC
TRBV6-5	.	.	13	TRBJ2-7	CASSYPTRNEQYF	TGTGCCAGCAGTTACCCGACGCGGAACGAGCAGTACTTC
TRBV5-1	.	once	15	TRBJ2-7	CASSLAQGNLYEQYF	TGCGCCAGCAGCTTGGCCCAGGGTAACCTGTACGAGCAGTACTTC
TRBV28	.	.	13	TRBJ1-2	CASSFDSPYGYTF	TGTGCCAGCAGTTTCGACAGCCCCTATGGCTACACCTTC
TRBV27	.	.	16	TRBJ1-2	CASSLMGAGGRNGYTF	TGTGCCAGCAGTTTAATGGGGGCGGGAGGGAGAAATGGCTACACCTTC
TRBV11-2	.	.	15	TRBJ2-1	CASTVALSSYNEQFF	TGTGCCAGCACCGTAGCCCTGAGCTCCTACAATGAGCAGTTCTTC
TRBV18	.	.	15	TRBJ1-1	CASSPMASEDTEAFF	TGTGCCAGCTCACCAATGGCATCCGAGGACACTGAAGCTTTCTTT
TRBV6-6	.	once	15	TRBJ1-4	CASSRGTAGNEKLFF	TGTGCCAGCAGTCGGGGGACGGCCGGTAATGAAAAACTGTTTTTT
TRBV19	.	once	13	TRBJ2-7	CASSIGLGMEQYF	TGTGCCAGTAGTATAGGACTGGGTATGGAGCAGTACTTC
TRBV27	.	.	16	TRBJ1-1	CASTTRPALGNTEAFF	TGTGCCAGCACCACAAGGCCAGCTCTTGGGAACACTGAAGCTTTCTTT
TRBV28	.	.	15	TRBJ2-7	CASSLRGTESYEQYF	TGTGCCAGCAGTTTACGCGGGACGGAGTCCTACGAGCAGTACTTC
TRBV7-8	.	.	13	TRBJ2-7	CASSPEASYEQYF	TGTGCCAGCAGCCCAGAGGCTTCCTACGAGCAGTACTTC
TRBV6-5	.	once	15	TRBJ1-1	CASSYSRGFNTEAFF	TGTGCCAGCAGTTACTCTCGGGGGTTCAACACTGAAGCTTTCTTT
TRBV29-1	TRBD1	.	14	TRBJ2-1	CSAPGQISYNEQFF	TGCAGCGCCCCGGGACAGATCTCCTACAATGAGCAGTTCTTC
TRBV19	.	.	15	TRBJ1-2	CASHLRTAGDYGYTF	TGTGCCAGCCACCTAAGGACAGCAGGGGACTATGGCTACACCTTC
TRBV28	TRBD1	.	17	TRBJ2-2	CASSFPRDREGAGELFF	TGTGCCAGCAGTTTCCCCCGGGACAGGGAAGGGGCCGGGGAGCTGTTTTTT
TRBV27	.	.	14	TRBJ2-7	CASSPPDRQYEQYF	TGTGCCAGCAGTCCCCCTGACAGGCAATACGAGCAGTACTTC
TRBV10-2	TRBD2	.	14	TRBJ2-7	CASSSSGRLYEQYF	TGCGCCAGCAGCTCTAGCGGGAGATTGTACGAGCAGTACTTC
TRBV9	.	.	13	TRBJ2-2	CASSVQNTGELFF	TGTGCCAGCAGCGTACAGAACACCGGGGAGCTGTTTTTT
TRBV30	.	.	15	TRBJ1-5	CAWSVFGGFNQPQHF	TGTGCCTGGAGTGTATTTGGGGGGTTTAATCAGCCCCAGCATTTT
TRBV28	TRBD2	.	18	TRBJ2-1	CASARRTSGSSGYNEQFF	TGTGCCAGCGCCCGCAGAACTAGCGGGAGTTCGGGCTACAATGAGCAGTTCTTC